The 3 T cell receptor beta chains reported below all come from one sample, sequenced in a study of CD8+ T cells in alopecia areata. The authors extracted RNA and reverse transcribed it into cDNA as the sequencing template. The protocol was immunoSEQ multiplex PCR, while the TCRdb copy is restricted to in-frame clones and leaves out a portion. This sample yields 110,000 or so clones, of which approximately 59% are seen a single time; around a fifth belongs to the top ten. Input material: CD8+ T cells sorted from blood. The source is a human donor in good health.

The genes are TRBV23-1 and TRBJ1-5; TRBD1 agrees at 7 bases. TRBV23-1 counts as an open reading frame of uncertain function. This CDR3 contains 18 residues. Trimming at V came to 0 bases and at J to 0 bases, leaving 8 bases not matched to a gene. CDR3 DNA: TGCGCCAGCAGTCAATCTGAGGGACAGTCATTTAGCAATCAGCCCCAGCATTTT. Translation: CASSQSEGQSFSNQPQHF.

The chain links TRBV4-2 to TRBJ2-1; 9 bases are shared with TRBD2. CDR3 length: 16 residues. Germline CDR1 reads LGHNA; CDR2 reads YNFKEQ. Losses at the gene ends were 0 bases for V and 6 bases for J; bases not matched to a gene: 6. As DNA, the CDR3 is TGTGCCAGCAGCCAAGATGCCAGCGGGGGGCCCAATGAGCAGTTCTTC. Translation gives CASSQDASGGPNEQFF.

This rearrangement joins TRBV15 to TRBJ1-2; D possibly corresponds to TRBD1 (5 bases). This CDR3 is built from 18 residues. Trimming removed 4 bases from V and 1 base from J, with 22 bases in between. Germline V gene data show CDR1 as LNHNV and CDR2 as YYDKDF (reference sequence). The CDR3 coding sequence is TGTGCCACCAGCACCTACATAATTGACAGAACATTTAACTATGGCTACACCTTC. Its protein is CATSTYIIDRTFNYGYTF.